Detailed here is one T cell receptor (beta chain). Its antigen is not identified. The germline gene is not matched at one end of the junction; a read error may be the cause. This record comes from a study of blood T cells in healthy people across ages. Overall study findings and caveats: CMV status of donors was not determined, possibly confounding expanded clonotype changes. TCR beta diversity per million T cells fell roughly linearly with age. Naive T cell percentage strongly correlated with TCR beta diversity.

Sample-barcoded 5' priming and a J-beta primer mix drove a second PCR of roughly 6 to 12 cycles. Using its own MiXCR run on the 5' RACE reads, TCRdb lists one record per CDR3 protein. The sample consists of about 650,000 distinct CDR3 sequences, approximately 29% of them appearing once. Isolation of PBMCs gave at least 7 million cells per sample. The CDR3 runs to 18 residues. CDR1 is DFQATT, CDR2 SNEGSKA, per germline (reference sequence). V and J are TRBV20-1 and TRBJ2-1; 10 bases line up with TRBD2. Sequenced input: blood. The receptor comes from a woman aged 80 or older in good health. The CDR3 region is CSARVLAGALTSYNEQFF. CDR3 DNA sequence: TGCAGTGCTAGAGTCCTAGCGGGAGCCCTGACCTCCTACAATGAACAGTTCTTC.